This T cell receptor (beta chain) comes out of a study of cytomegalovirus exposure and HLA in healthy donors. General study points: Subsequent analysis of the approximately 110 validation repertoires found a tendency for first-cohort TCR clusters to co-occur. A few chains linked to CMV were shown in vitro to be specific for CMV antigens.

It was the roughly 110-subject validation cohort, separate from the approximately 700-subject first cohort, to which the donors belonged. In its sample, this clone was seen once. Antigen specificity is unknown. The assay was immunoSEQ multiplex PCR, and TCRdb's table has in-frame clones only and misses some. The sample includes 140,000 or so clones, about nine tenths seen only once; the top ten take 0.6% to 0.8%. The germline V and J ends were trimmed by 6 bases and 9 bases, with 23 bases remaining between them. The CDR3 runs to 15 residues. Germline V CDR1 and CDR2: LNHDA, SQIVND (reference sequence).

J is TRBJ1-1 and V is TRBV19, with D tentatively TRBD1 (5 bases). The receptor was isolated from a man younger than 35 in good health and CMV-seronegative. Sequencing was performed on PBMCs. Written as DNA, the CDR3 is TGTGCCAGTAGAAAGGGGTGGACGGAAACTCAGAAAGCTTTCTTT. This codes for CASRKGWTETQKAFF.